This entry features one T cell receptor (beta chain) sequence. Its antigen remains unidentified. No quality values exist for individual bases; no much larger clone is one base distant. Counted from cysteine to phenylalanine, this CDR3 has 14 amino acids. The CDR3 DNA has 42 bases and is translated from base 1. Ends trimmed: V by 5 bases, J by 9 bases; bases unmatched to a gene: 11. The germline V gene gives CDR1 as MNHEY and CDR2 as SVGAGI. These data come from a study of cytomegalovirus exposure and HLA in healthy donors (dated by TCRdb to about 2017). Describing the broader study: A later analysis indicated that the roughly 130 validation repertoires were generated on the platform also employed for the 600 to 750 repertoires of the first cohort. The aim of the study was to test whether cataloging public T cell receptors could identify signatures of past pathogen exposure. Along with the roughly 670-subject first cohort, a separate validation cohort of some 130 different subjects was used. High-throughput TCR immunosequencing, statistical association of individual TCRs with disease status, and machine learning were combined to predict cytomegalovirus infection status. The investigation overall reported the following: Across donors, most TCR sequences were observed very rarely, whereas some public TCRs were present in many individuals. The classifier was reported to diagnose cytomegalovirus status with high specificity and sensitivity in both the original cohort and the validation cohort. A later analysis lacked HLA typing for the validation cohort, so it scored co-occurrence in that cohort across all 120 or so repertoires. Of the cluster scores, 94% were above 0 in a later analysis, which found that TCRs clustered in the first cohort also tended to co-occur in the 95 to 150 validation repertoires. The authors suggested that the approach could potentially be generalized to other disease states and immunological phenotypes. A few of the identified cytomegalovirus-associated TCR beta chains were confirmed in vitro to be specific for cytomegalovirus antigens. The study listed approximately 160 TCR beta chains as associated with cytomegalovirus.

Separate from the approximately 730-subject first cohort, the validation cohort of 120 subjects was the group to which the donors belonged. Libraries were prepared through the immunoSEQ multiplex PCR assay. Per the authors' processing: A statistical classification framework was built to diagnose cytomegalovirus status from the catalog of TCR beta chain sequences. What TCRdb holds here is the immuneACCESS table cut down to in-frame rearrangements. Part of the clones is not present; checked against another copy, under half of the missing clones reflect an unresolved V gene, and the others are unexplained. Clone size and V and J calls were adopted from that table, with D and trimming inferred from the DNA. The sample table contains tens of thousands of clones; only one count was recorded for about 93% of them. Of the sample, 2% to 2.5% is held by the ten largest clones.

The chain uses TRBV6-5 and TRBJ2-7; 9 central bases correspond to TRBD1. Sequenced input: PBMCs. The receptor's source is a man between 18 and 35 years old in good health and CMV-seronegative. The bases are TGTGCCAGCAGTCCGGGACAGGGATGGGTGTGGCAGTACTTC. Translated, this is CASSPGQGWVWQYF.